The rows below give T cell receptor beta chains drawn from one sample of a study of cytomegalovirus exposure and HLA in healthy donors. Clones were sequenced by immunoSEQ multiplex PCR, and TCRdb holds only the in-frame ones, with some missing. The sample contains 100,000 to 150,000 clones, approximately 94% of which appear only once. Sequences were obtained from PBMCs. The receptors were sampled from a woman between 18 and 30 years old in good health and CMV-seronegative. The CDR3 runs from the conserved cysteine through the conserved F or W. A D gene is named only where the DNA matches it firmly. Size tells how often a clone was seen (once, few, many) or the class of an expanded clone, and some rows leave it out.

j_gene,d_gene,abundance,v_gene,CDR3nt,CDR3aa
TRBJ2-2,TRBD2,-,TRBV28,TGTGCCAGCAGCCGGACCGGGACTAGTACGACCGGGGAGCTGTTTTTT,CASSRTGTSTTGELFF
TRBJ1-5,TRBD1,-,TRBV6-1,TGTGCCAGTGACAGGGCCAATCAGCCCCAGCATTTT,CASDRANQPQHF
TRBJ2-2,TRBD2,once,TRBV2,TGTGCCAGCAGTCTAGCGGTGCGGAACACCGGGGAGCTGTTTTTT,CASSLAVRNTGELFF
TRBJ2-4,-,-,TRBV6-1,TGTGCCAGCACGGGGGTAGCCAAAAACATTCAGTACTTC,CASTGVAKNIQYF
TRBJ1-4,-,-,TRBV7-9,TGTGCCAGCAGCCCTCCACCAGGGGCCGATAATGAAAAACTGTTTTTT,CASSPPPGADNEKLFF
TRBJ2-1,TRBD2,-,TRBV5-1,TGCGCCAGCAGCTTGGAAGGGACTAGCGGGAACAAGCAGTTCTTC,CASSLEGTSGNKQFF
TRBJ1-1,-,-,TRBV27,TGTGCCAGCAGTTCTCAGGGTGGCACTGAAGCTTTCTTT,CASSSQGGTEAFF
TRBJ1-2,-,-,TRBV6-5,TGTGCCAGCAGTTCCGGCAGGGTGGGTGGCTACACCTTC,CASSSGRVGGYTF
TRBJ2-3,TRBD1,-,TRBV7-7,TGTGCCAGCAGCGTCGGGACAGACACAGATACGCAGTATTTT,CASSVGTDTDTQYF
TRBJ2-3,-,-,TRBV7-6,TGTGCCAGCAGCTTAGGCGGCAGGGAAGCTGATACGCAGTATTTT,CASSLGGREADTQYF
TRBJ1-1,-,-,TRBV19,TGTGCCAGTAGTAATCGGGACATTTTAACCACTGAAGCTTTCTTT,CASSNRDILTTEAFF
TRBJ1-6,-,-,TRBV5-1,TGCGCCAGCAGCGAGGCGGGGTACCTGAATTCACCCCTCCACTTT,CASSEAGYLNSPLHF
TRBJ1-1,-,-,TRBV7-9,TGTGCCAGCAGCTCGGGGCAGGGGAAGACTGAAGCTTTCTTT,CASSSGQGKTEAFF
TRBJ2-2,-,-,TRBV2,TGTGCCAGCAGTGAGTTCCCACAGAACACCGGGGAGCTGTTTTTT,CASSEFPQNTGELFF
TRBJ2-1,TRBD1,-,TRBV19,TGTGCCAGTAGTGAGAAGGGGGCAGGAGGCAATGAGCAGTTCTTC,CASSEKGAGGNEQFF
TRBJ2-2,-,-,TRBV7-9,TGTGCCAGCAGCTTAAAGCGGGCCTTCGGGGAGCTGTTTTTT,CASSLKRAFGELFF
TRBJ2-7,-,-,TRBV30,TGTGCCTGGATCCAAAGCACCTACGAGCAGTACTTC,CAWIQSTYEQYF
TRBJ2-7,-,-,TRBV9,TGTGCCAGCAGCGTAACAACCTTGACGAGGGAGCAGTACTTC,CASSVTTLTREQYF
TRBJ2-3,-,-,TRBV11-1,TGTGCCAGCAGCCCCCCCTCCGGGATCACAGATACGCAGTATTTT,CASSPPSGITDTQYF
TRBJ1-6,TRBD1,-,TRBV4-1,TGCGCCAGCAGCCCCTATTGGACAGGGGCTAATTCACCCCTCCACTTT,CASSPYWTGANSPLHF
TRBJ1-4,-,-,TRBV9,TGTGCCAGCAGCGTAGAGCAAGATTATAATGAAAAACTGTTTTTT,CASSVEQDYNEKLFF
TRBJ1-6,-,many,TRBV6-1,TGTGCCAGCAGTGAGGAGTTTTCCAATTCACCCCTCCACTTT,CASSEEFSNSPLHF
TRBJ1-6,-,-,TRBV5-1,TGCGCCAGTCGACAAGCAGACACCCCTAATTCACCCCTCCACTTT,CASRQADTPNSPLHF
TRBJ2-5,-,-,TRBV30,TGTGCCTGGAGTGTCATGGTTCGGGAGACCCAGTACTTC,CAWSVMVRETQYF
TRBJ2-2,TRBD1,few,TRBV6-4,TGTGCCAGCGGGACAGGGGATAACACCGGGGAGCTGTTTTTT,CASGTGDNTGELFF
TRBJ2-7,TRBD1,few,TRBV5-1,TGCGCCAGCAGCTTTGGACAGGGGGCCGACGAGCAGTACTTC,CASSFGQGADEQYF
TRBJ1-1,-,-,TRBV2,TGTGCCAGCAGTGACGGGGGACTCACTGAAGCTTTCTTT,CASSDGGLTEAFF
TRBJ2-5,-,-,TRBV5-1,TGCGCCAGCAGCCCAACCCAGACAGCACCCCAAGAGACCCAGTACTTC,CASSPTQTAPQETQYF
TRBJ1-4,-,-,TRBV7-9,TGTGCCAGCAGCCCCCAGGGACTAACTAATGAAAAACTGTTTTTT,CASSPQGLTNEKLFF
TRBJ2-6,TRBD1,once,TRBV19,TGTGCCAGTTCGACAGGGGGCGCCTCTGGGGCCAACGTCCTGACTTTC,CASSTGGASGANVLTF
TRBJ1-1,-,few,TRBV15,TGTGCCACCAGCAGAGGGTACAGTAACACTGAAGCTTTCTTT,CATSRGYSNTEAFF
TRBJ2-3,-,-,TRBV11-2,TGTGCCAGCAGCCCTGGAGTTACAGATACGCAGTATTTT,CASSPGVTDTQYF
TRBJ1-2,-,-,TRBV6-6,TGTGCCAGCAGTTCGGAGGGTTATATGGATGGCTACACCTTC,CASSSEGYMDGYTF
TRBJ2-5,-,-,TRBV7-8,TGTGCCAGCAGCTTATCCCGAGAGACCCAGTACTTC,CASSLSRETQYF
TRBJ1-1,-,once,TRBV6-6,TGTGCCAGCAGTTACGAGCCAACGGGTAACACTGAAGCTTTCTTT,CASSYEPTGNTEAFF
TRBJ1-2,-,-,TRBV6-1,TGTGCCAGCAGTGAAGCGCTGAAAGGGACTCCTAACTATGGCTACACCTTC,CASSEALKGTPNYGYTF